This T cell receptor beta chain was sequenced for a study of T-cell reconstitution after alpha-beta-depleted transplantation in children. TCRbeta library preparation incorporated unique molecular identifiers. Each CDR3 protein is one row after TCRdb ran MiXCR on the PCR reads. This sample has about 200,000 distinct CDR3 sequences, with about 8.4% found just once. Note on this clonotype: The antigen is unknown.

Whole-study results and caveats: Approximately two months post-transplant, alpha-beta T cells reportedly originated from several hundred expanded graft clones. TCRbeta diversity was high at day 60 in some patients (a result of surviving recipient T cells and thymic progenitors). T-cell counts and diversity at one year post-transplant came mainly from newly produced T cells.

The V gene's germline CDR1 is SQVTM and CDR2 ANQGSEA. The CDR3 covers 15 residues. The ends were cut back, 3 bases at V and 0 bases at J, with 12 bases in the middle. The V gene is TRBV29-1, the J gene TRBJ2-1; D uncertain. The source is a male patient aged 2-15 years who had a stem cell transplant for acute myeloid leukemia, so the T cells may come from the graft donor. This sample comprised PBMCs, mostly from graft donor cells, obtained 360 days after TCRalphabeta/CD19-depleted stem cell transplant. The DNA of the CDR3 is TGCAGCGTTGATCGGCCTCCGAGCTCCTACAATGAGCAGTTCTTC. Its protein is CSVDRPPSSYNEQFF.